The 3 T cell receptor beta chains presented below share a single source sample, sequenced in a study of blood T cell repertoires in COVID-19. Using immunoSEQ multiplex PCR, the repertoire was profiled, and TCRdb retains in-frame clones only, with some absent. Among around 260,000 clones, about 90% were seen once, and the ten largest hold roughly 1.6%. The sequenced sample was peripheral blood. These receptors were collected from a woman aged 40 to 49 who had recovered from COVID-19.

This chain uses TRBV9 with TRBJ2-5; TRBD2 matches at 16 bases. CDR3 length: 17 amino acids. The trim removed 4 bases at V and 5 bases at J, leaving 8 bases unmatched. Germline lookup yields CDR1 SGDLS and CDR2 YYNGEE. The CDR3 sequence is CASSTGTSGGAGETQYF. CDR3 nucleotide sequence: TGTGCCAGCAGCACTGGGACTAGCGGGGGGGCCGGGGAGACCCAGTACTTC.

CDR3 nucleotide sequence: TGTGCCAGTAGTATCACCGGGTATAGCAATCAGCCCCAGCATTTT. Its translation is CASSITGYSNQPQHF. The chain uses TRBV19 and TRBJ1-5, with D unclear. In germline, CDR1 is LNHDA, CDR2 SQIVND (reference sequence). The CDR3 is 15 amino acids. The germline V and J ends were trimmed by 3 bases and 0 bases, with 9 bases remaining between them.

V gene TRBV19 combines with J gene TRBJ1-5; no reliable D call. This CDR3 has 14 residues. Per the germline V gene, CDR1 is LNHDA and CDR2 is SQIVND (reference sequence). Deletions cut 3 bases from V and 2 bases from J, with 8 bases between. The CDR3 reads CASSMKLGNQPQHF. CDR3 bases: TGTGCCAGTAGTATGAAACTAGGCAATCAGCCCCAGCATTTT.